These 32 T cell receptor beta chains share one sample of origin, sequenced in a study of spatial heterogeneity in lung cancer (dated by TCRdb to between 2019 and 2020). Read against the paper, the sample's time point label means: sample taken at primary tumor resection. These TCRs are of unknown antigen specificity. Libraries were built with 5' RACE. This sample was sequenced with a NextSeq 500. The public reads were run again by TCRdb, first through fastp at Q25 and then through MiXCR, and only productive beta chains were kept. Each entry merges the rows of one CDR3 protein and shows their most common DNA and genes. The sample table records more than 7,500 distinct CDR3 sequences; approximately 8.2% of these occur just once. Around a quarter of the sample goes to the ten largest clones. The paper as a whole reports these results and caveats: A correlation was observed between the number of expanded intratumoral alpha and beta TCRs and the tumor nonsynonymous mutation count.

The starting material was lung tumor tissue, obtained at surgery. These receptors all stem from a male donor with early-stage non-small cell lung cancer.

This clonotype is deemed medium-sized. The chain combines TRBV4-3 with TRBJ2-5; TRBD2 matches at 12 bases. V was clipped by 4 bases and J by 7 bases; unmatched bases: 13. The CDR3 contains 17 residues. Germline V gives CDR1 LGHNA, CDR2 YSLEER. For the CDR3, the DNA is TGCGCCAGCAGCCCGGGGACTAGCGGGCTTCGCATCGCGACCCAGTACTTC. This encodes CASSPGTSGLRIATQYF.

The sample holds a few counts of this clonotype. The J gene is TRBJ1-2, the V gene TRBV4-1; D unclear. This CDR3 is 15 amino acids long. The germline gives CDR1 MGHRA, CDR2 YSYEKL. V was cut by 1 base and J by 5 bases, with 14 bases left in between. CDR3 coding DNA: TGCGCCAGCAGCCAAGTGGGCCCGGGTATTTATGGCTACACCTTC. This gives the protein CASSQVGPGIYGYTF.

By share, this clonotype counts as medium-sized. This sequence joins TRBV12-5 and TRBJ1-3; TRBD1 aligns across 9 bases. The germline V gene has CDR1 LGHNT and CDR2 FRNRAP. The V segment lost 0 bases and the J segment 3 bases; nucleotides outside the gene matches: 6. There are 17 residues in the CDR3. The chain's CDR3 is CASGLVQGAGGGNTIYF. CDR3 DNA: TGTGCTAGTGGTTTGGTACAGGGGGCAGGTGGTGGAAACACCATATATTTT. The full variable domain, its missing parts supplied by reference TRBV12-5 and TRBJ1-3, is DARVTQTPRHKVTEMGQEVTMRCQPILGHNTVFWYRQTMMQGLELLAYFRNRAPLDDSGMPKDRFSAEMPDATLATLKIQPSEPRDSAVYFCASGLVQGAGGGNTIYFGEGSWLTVV.

This clonotype was observed many times. The V gene is TRBV28, the J gene TRBJ1-2; D is undetermined. This CDR3 region has 11 residues. CDR1 and CDR2 (germline): MDHEN, SYDVKM. Trimming pared 8 bases from V and 4 bases from J, leaving 8 bases between. The DNA of the CDR3 is TGTGCCAGCGGGAGTCTCTATGGCTACACCTTC. This translates into CASGSLYGYTF.

The chain recombines TRBV10-2 with TRBJ2-1, with 7 bases fitting TRBD2. This CDR3 has 16 residues. Germline lookup yields CDR1 WSHSY and CDR2 SAAADI. Unmatched junction bases numbered 16, after V lost 7 bases and J lost 7 bases. This chain's CDR3 is CASNAGGALARNEQFF. The CDR3 DNA reads TGCGCCAGCAATGCCGGAGGCGCACTAGCGAGGAATGAGCAGTTCTTC.

At least ten counts were recorded for this clonotype. The chain has TRBV6-1 and TRBJ1-3; TRBD1 is a possible D gene (6 bases). The germline gives CDR1 MNHNS, CDR2 SASEGT. This CDR3 contains 13 residues. Trimming stripped 5 bases from V and 4 bases from J, with 9 bases between. CDR3 DNA sequence: TGTGCCAGCAGTTACAGGGAAGGAAACACCATATATTTT. This gives the protein CASSYREGNTIYF.

This clonotype ranks as medium-sized. This sequence joins TRBV7-2 and TRBJ2-7; D is undetermined. Germline CDR1 is SGHTA and CDR2 is FQGNSA. Between the trimmed V and J ends, which lost 1 base and 3 bases, there was a span of 7 bases. The CDR3 spans 13 residues. The CDR3 DNA reads as TGTGCCAGCAGCTTAGAGCCCTTCTACGAGCAGTACTTC. This translates into CASSLEPFYEQYF.

In this sample, this clonotype turned up a few times. V is TRBV7-6 and J is TRBJ2-1, with 10 positions matching TRBD2. Per germline, CDR1 SGHVS and CDR2 FNYEAQ. The CDR3 is 17 amino acids. V lost 3 bases, J lost 7 bases, and 12 bases stayed unmatched. Here the CDR3 reads CASSFKAGGHSQNEQFF. DNA for the CDR3: TGTGCCAGCAGCTTTAAAGCGGGAGGGCACAGCCAAAATGAGCAGTTCTTC.

This clonotype was detected ten times or more. The chain joins TRBV18 to TRBJ2-7, with D unclear. Per germline, CDR1 KGHSH and CDR2 LQKENI. This CDR3 spans 14 amino acids. The V gene lost 6 bases and the J gene lost 4 bases, with 16 bases spanning the gap. CDR3 DNA sequence: TGTGCCAGCTCCCCCACGGTAGCCGGGTACGAGCAGTACTTC. Its protein product is CASSPTVAGYEQYF.

This clonotype has ten or more counts. An end of the junction differs from the germline gene, which may be a read error. The V gene is TRBV29-1, the J gene TRBJ2-5; D is unclear. This CDR3 has 13 residues. CDR1 is SQVTM, CDR2 ANQGSEA, per germline. DNA of the CDR3: TGCAGCGTCGAAGGTGGCGGCAGCCGGACCCAGTACTTC. Amino acid sequence: CSVEGGGSRTQYF.

This clonotype is termed medium-sized. The chain carries TRBV6-2 or TRBV6-3 and TRBJ1-1, with a weak D call TRBD1 (5 bases). V gave up 4 bases and J gave up 0 bases, with 9 bases separating them. This CDR3 is 14 amino acids long. Germline V gene sequence: CDR1 MNHEY, CDR2 SVGEGT. CDR3 loop: CASSFGRVNTEAFF. DNA of the CDR3: TGTGCCAGCAGTTTTGGCAGGGTGAACACTGAAGCTTTCTTT.

This clonotype was picked up many times. The chain uses TRBV20-1 and TRBJ2-3, with 14 bases aligning to TRBD2. Trimming removed 5 bases from V and 2 bases from J; junction bases left unmatched: 9. There are 17 residues in the CDR3. Per the germline V gene, CDR1 is DFQATT and CDR2 is SNEGSKA (reference sequence). CDR3 residues: CSAGGLAGAGLTDTQYF. As DNA, the CDR3 is TGCAGTGCTGGGGGACTAGCGGGGGCGGGTCTCACAGATACGCAGTATTTT.

The rearrangement links TRBV28 to TRBJ1-4; D is possibly TRBD1 (5 bases). The germline V gene has CDR1 MDHEN and CDR2 SYDVKM. The CDR3 runs to 15 residues. Deletions cut 8 bases from V and 0 bases from J, with 13 bases between. CDR3 DNA sequence: TGTGCCAGCCGTTATTGGGGGGCAACTAATGAAAAACTGTTTTTT. It codes for CASRYWGATNEKLFF.

This clonotype appeared many times. The chain couples TRBV7-2 to TRBJ2-1, with 7 bases matching TRBD1. Germline V gene sequence: CDR1 SGHTA, CDR2 FQGNSA. The CDR3 is 15 amino acids. V dropped 5 bases and J dropped 5; count of bases not matched to a gene: 9. The CDR3 loop reads CASSPYPGTDNEQFF. The CDR3 nucleotides read TGTGCCAGCAGCCCGTACCCCGGGACAGACAATGAGCAGTTCTTC.

This clonotype appeared a few times. The rearrangement links TRBV7-2 to TRBJ2-5; TRBD2 aligns across 7 bases. Trimming took 1 base from V and 5 from J; bases not matched to a gene: 4. CDR3 size: 14 residues. The germline gives CDR1 SGHTA, CDR2 FQGNSA. In nucleotides, the CDR3 is TGTGCCAGCAGCTTAGGGACTAGATGGGAGACCCAGTACTTC. Encoded protein: CASSLGTRWETQYF. Full variable domain (remainder filled in from reference TRBV7-2 and TRBJ2-5): GAGVSQSPSNKVTEKGKDVELRCDPISGHTALYWYRQSLGQGLEFLIYFQGNSAPDKSGLPSDRFSAERTGGSVSTLTIQRTQQEDSAVYLCASSLGTRWETQYFGPGTRLLVL.

This clonotype was observed at least ten times. The chain joins TRBV28 to TRBJ2-5; the D call may be TRBD1 or TRBD2 (5 bases each). Trimming removed 2 bases at V and 13 bases at J, with 14 bases between. The CDR3 spans 12 residues. Germline CDR1 and CDR2: MDHEN and SYDVKM. CDR3 bases: TGTGCCAGCAGTTTAGAGGGGCCGATCATGTACTTC. Protein sequence: CASSLEGPIMYF.

By share of the sample, this clonotype is medium-sized. V gene TRBV27 combines with J gene TRBJ1-5, with 7 bases identical to TRBD1. Germline-derived CDR1 and CDR2 are MNHEY and SMNVEV (reference sequence). The CDR3 has 16 amino acids. The V segment lost 5 bases and the J segment 7 bases; nucleotides outside the gene matches: 14. CDR3: CASSLPTGANGQPQHF. In DNA, the CDR3 is TGTGCCAGCAGTCTACCTACAGGGGCGAATGGCCAGCCCCAGCATTTT.

This clonotype was counted ten times or more. The chain links TRBV7-8 to TRBJ2-2; 11 nucleotides line up with TRBD1. This CDR3 is built from 18 residues. The germline V gene has CDR1 SGHVS and CDR2 FQNEAQ. After removal of 5 bases from V and 2 bases from J, the junction contained 10 bases not matched to a gene. The CDR3 sequence: CASSPPRGQGGNTGELFF. The CDR3, as DNA: TGTGCCAGCAGCCCACCGCGGGGACAGGGGGGAAACACCGGGGAGCTGTTTTTT.

Worth noting for this clonotype: Since a much larger clone is just one base distant, this may be a read error. The chain is built from TRBV12-3 or TRBV12-4 and TRBJ2-7; D gene uncertain. The V gene lost 6 bases and the J gene lost 7 bases, with 13 bases spanning the gap. This CDR3 comprises 12 residues. Here the CDR3 reads CASRTHSGEQYF. The CDR3 DNA reads as TGTGCCAGCAGAACACATAGTGGGGAGCAGTACTTC.

By share of the sample, this clonotype is medium-sized. This chain links TRBV7-9 with TRBJ1-6; 11 bases agree with TRBD1. V dropped 5 bases and J dropped 9; count of bases not matched to a gene: 12. The CDR3 spans 17 residues. CDR1 and CDR2 (germline): SEHNR, FQNEAQ (reference sequence). CDR3 in amino acids: CASSIQRTGGASSPLHF. The CDR3 DNA reads as TGTGCCAGCAGCATTCAGCGGACAGGGGGCGCCTCTTCACCCCTCCACTTT.

By frequency in the sample, this clonotype is medium-sized (0.01 to 0.1%). CDR3 protein: CASRPDRGRGTEAFF. The CDR3, as DNA: TGTGCCAGCAGACCCGACAGGGGGCGAGGGACTGAAGCTTTCTTT. The V gene is TRBV5-4, the J gene TRBJ1-1; 10 positions agree with TRBD1. The CDR3 contains 15 residues. Per germline, CDR1 SGHNT and CDR2 YYREEE (reference sequence). After removal of 5 bases from V and 5 bases from J, the junction contained 9 bases not matched to a gene.

This clonotype turned up a few times. V gene TRBV6-5 combines with J gene TRBJ2-7; D tentatively fits TRBD1 or TRBD2 (5 bases each). The CDR3 sequence is 11 residues long. The V gene lost 2 bases and the J gene lost 13 bases, with 12 bases spanning the gap. Germline V lookup: CDR1 MNHEY, CDR2 SVGAGI. CDR3 coding DNA: TGTGCCAGCAGTTACGGGACCCGGGCCTACTTC. Its translation: CASSYGTRAYF.

By share of the sample, this clonotype is medium-sized. This chain connects TRBV5-4 to TRBJ1-1, with D unresolved. Germline assignment: CDR1 SGHNT and CDR2 YYREEE (reference sequence). The V end lost 0 bases, the J end lost 5 bases, and 17 bases lay between the germline ends. The CDR3 extends over 16 amino acids. CDR3 region: CASSLGMGFRGTEAFF. CDR3 in DNA: TGTGCCAGCAGCTTGGGGATGGGTTTCCGTGGGACTGAAGCTTTCTTT. Together with reference TRBV5-4 and TRBJ1-1, the CDR3 gives the full variable domain: ETGVTQSPTHLIKTRGQQVTLRCSSQSGHNTVSWYQQALGQGPQFIFQYYREEENGRGNFPPRFSGLQFPNYSSELNVNALELDDSALYLCASSLGMGFRGTEAFFGQGTRLTVV.

V usage is TRBV5-1 and J usage is TRBJ2-1; D perhaps matches TRBD1 (6 bases). V was pared by 0 bases and J by 5 bases, with 12 bases between. The length of the CDR3 is 15 residues. Germline values: CDR1 SGHRS, CDR2 YFSETQ. CDR3 in DNA: TGCGCCAGCAGCTTGGCGCAGGGGTGGGACAATGAGCAGTTCTTC. It codes for CASSLAQGWDNEQFF.

This clonotype is labeled as medium-sized. The chain employs TRBV5-5 and TRBJ1-6; D gene ambiguous. From germline, CDR1 is SGHKS and CDR2 YYEKEE (reference sequence). V was trimmed by 0 bases and J by 7 bases, leaving 11 bases between them. There are 15 residues in the CDR3. The chain's CDR3 is CASSLGGRPNSPLHF. The CDR3 nucleotides read TGTGCCAGCAGCTTGGGAGGACGTCCCAATTCACCCCTCCACTTT.

About this clonotype: This may arise from a read error, as a much more abundant clone is one base away. V usage is TRBV18 and J usage is TRBJ2-3, with 9 bases matching TRBD2. CDR1 KGHSH and CDR2 LQKENI come from the germline V gene. CDR3 size: 17 residues. CDR3 loop: CASSPRRAGGPGDMQYF. CDR3 DNA: TGTGCCAGCTCACCACGTCGAGCGGGGGGCCCAGGAGATATGCAGTATTTT.

The sample holds a few counts of this clonotype. This chain links TRBV23-1 with TRBJ2-6; unclear D gene. TRBV23-1 has ORF status, its function being uncertain. The CDR3 is 20 residues long. Trimming cost V 0 bases and J 0 bases, with 18 bases left between them. CDR3 loop: CASSQSTETTLLSGANVLTF. CDR3 bases: TGCGCCAGCAGTCAATCCACGGAAACCACCCTTCTCTCTGGGGCCAACGTCCTGACTTTC.

The chain has TRBV7-9 and TRBJ1-3, with D uncertain. Trimming stripped 1 base from V and 0 bases from J, with 4 bases between. Germline assignment: CDR1 SEHNR and CDR2 FQNEAQ (reference sequence). The CDR3 covers 14 residues. CDR3 sequence: CASSLGNSGNTIYF. In nucleotides, the CDR3 is TGTGCCAGCAGCTTAGGGAACTCTGGAAACACCATATATTTT.

This clonotype appeared many times. This chain uses TRBV2 with TRBJ1-1; D may be TRBD1 (6 bases). Trimming cost V 4 bases and J 5 bases, with 11 bases left between them. This CDR3 comprises 13 residues. CDR1 SNHLY and CDR2 FYNNEI come from the germline V gene. CDR3 sequence: CASSGGPGTEAFF. CDR3 DNA sequence: TGTGCCAGCAGTGGGGGGCCGGGAACTGAAGCTTTCTTT.

This clonotype has a count of ten or more. This chain joins TRBV19 and TRBJ2-2; D is ambiguous. The CDR3 runs 12 residues. V lost 6 bases and J lost 6, with 8 bases in between. Germline loops: CDR1 LNHDA, CDR2 SQIVND (reference sequence). The CDR3 nucleotides read TGTGCCAGTAGCTTAATGGCCGGGGAGCTGTTTTTT. Translated, it gives CASSLMAGELFF.

This clonotype came up many times. The J gene is TRBJ1-5, the V gene TRBV7-2; TRBD1 agrees at 10 bases. Germline V gives CDR1 SGHTA, CDR2 FQGNSA. The CDR3 runs 15 residues. The trim removed 2 bases at V and 7 bases at J, leaving 5 bases unmatched. CDR3 loop: CASSLQTGGSQPQHF. As DNA, the CDR3 is TGTGCCAGCAGCTTACAGACAGGGGGCAGCCAGCCCCAGCATTTT.

The sample holds a few counts of this clonotype. The chain combines TRBV18 with TRBJ1-1, with D hard to call. The germline V and J ends were trimmed by 6 bases and 3 bases, with 8 bases remaining between them. The V gene's germline CDR1 is KGHSH and CDR2 LQKENI. This CDR3 has 12 residues. For the CDR3, the DNA is TGTGCCAGCTCGCGGCCGGACACTGAAGCTTTCTTT. Translated, it gives CASSRPDTEAFF.